The clone carrying this TCR beta chain has a count of ten or more. Antigen unknown. Healthy controls were blood bank volunteers in Maryland, USA. The sorted-subset TCR libraries were prepared using about 960,000 CD4+ or CD8+ T cells as the starting material. With 10-nucleotide random UMIs, 5'RACE was used to make the cDNA. TCRdb fed the 5' RACE reads into MiXCR, producing one record per CDR3 protein. Among about 15,000 distinct CDR3 sequences listed, 3.5% were seen once. The data were taken from a study of neurological immune-mediated disorders. CDR3 length: 14 residues. The germline gives CDR1 MNHEY, CDR2 SVGAGI. Trimming took off 5 bases at V and 4 bases at J, with 11 bases between the two ends. Overall study findings and caveats: Falling below healthy controls, multiple sclerosis showed the least TCR clonal expansion, while HTLV-1-associated myelopathy showed the most.

The specimen was CD8+ T cells from blood. The V gene is TRBV6-5, the J gene TRBJ2-2; TRBD1 might be the D (6 bases). The TCR originated in a middle-aged woman in good health. The CDR3 nucleotides are TGTGCCAGCAGTAAACAGGGTGGCACCGGGGAGCTGTTTTTT. This sequence encodes CASSKQGGTGELFF.